This entry lists 13 T cell receptor beta chains sequenced from one sample in a study of T cell repertoires in cytomegalovirus infection. TCRdb reprocessed the reads via MiXCR and lists one record per CDR3 protein. The repertoire has some 270,000 distinct CDR3 sequences, around 15% of them found once; the top ten carry around half. The sequenced material came from CD8+ T cells from PBMCs. These receptors all come from a human donor in good health (CMV status not recorded). Some clones in this sample may be carry-over from other donors' samples.

In this sample, this clonotype turned up many times. The rearrangement links TRBV6-5 to TRBJ1-1; D gene uncertain. Germline V CDR1 and CDR2: MNHEY, SVGAGI. V lost 4 bases and J lost 6, with 9 bases in between. The CDR3 has 12 residues. This chain's CDR3 is CASSFQGAEAFF. CDR3 bases: TGTGCCAGCAGTTTTCAAGGCGCTGAAGCTTTCTTT.

This chain uses TRBV2 with TRBJ2-7; D is perhaps TRBD1 (6 bases). The length of the CDR3 is 14 residues. The V end was cut by 10 bases, the J end by 3 bases, with 19 bases between. Germline lookup yields CDR1 SNHLY and CDR2 FYNNEI. CDR3 loop: CATDEGQGIYEQYF. The CDR3 nucleotides are TGTGCCACCGATGAGGGGCAGGGGATCTACGAGCAGTACTTC.

This chain uses TRBV2 with TRBJ2-3; 9 bases fit TRBD1. J gave up 8 bases and V 2 bases, and 11 bases lay outside the gene matches. Germline V gives CDR1 SNHLY, CDR2 FYNNEI. This CDR3 has 16 residues. The chain's CDR3 is CASSELGTGPDGTQYF. The CDR3 DNA follows: TGTGCCAGCAGTGAACTGGGGACAGGGCCCGACGGTACGCAGTATTTT.

A word on this clonotype: Germline is not matched at one junction end, which may reflect a read error. This CDR3 is CSARTGIAF. The CDR3 DNA sequence: TGCAGTGCTCGAACCGGGATAGCGTTT. The rearrangement uses TRBV20-1 and TRBJ1-1; D is unresolved. This CDR3 region has 9 residues. CDR1 and CDR2 from the germline V gene are DFQATT and SNEGSKA (reference sequence).

This clonotype has at least ten counts. J is TRBJ2-7 and V is TRBV7-3; either TRBD1 or TRBD2 may fit D (5 bases each). The germline V gene has CDR1 SGHTA and CDR2 FQGTGA. Deletions cut 5 bases from V and 1 base from J, with 15 bases between. This CDR3 contains 15 residues. The CDR3 sequence is CASSLRGTGSYEQYF. The CDR3 nucleotides read TGTGCCAGCAGCCTAAGGGGCACGGGGTCCTACGAGCAGTACTTC.

This chain uses TRBV6-6 with TRBJ2-1; the D gene is possibly TRBD1 (5 bases). This CDR3 comprises 15 residues. V lost 2 bases to trimming and J lost 0 bases, with 8 bases between them. The germline V gene encodes CDR1 MNHNY and CDR2 SVGAGI (reference sequence). The CDR3, as DNA: TGTGCCAGCAGTTACCAGGGCCGCTCCTACAATGAGCAGTTCTTC. Translating it yields CASSYQGRSYNEQFF.

The chain couples TRBV18 to TRBJ2-3; D is ambiguous. The CDR3 is made up of 11 amino acids. Trimming took off 2 bases at V and 6 bases at J, with 3 bases between the two ends. CDR1 is KGHSH and CDR2 is LQKENI in the germline V gene. CDR3 sequence: CASSPKDTQYF. The CDR3 nucleotides read TGTGCCAGCTCACCAAAGGATACGCAGTATTTT.

This clonotype appeared many times. The chain employs TRBV12-3 or TRBV12-4 and TRBJ1-1; possible D gene TRBD1, 5 bases. The CDR3 sequence is 13 residues long. V lost 7 bases and J 11 bases, leaving 20 bases between the germline ends. For the CDR3, the DNA is TGTGCCAGCACCCAATCGGGAGGGGCCTGGGCTTTCTTT. It codes for CASTQSGGAWAFF.

This rearrangement joins TRBV28 to TRBJ1-1; D gene unclear. V lost 7 bases to trimming and J lost 6 bases, with 12 bases between them. The CDR3 is 12 residues long. Germline CDR1 is MDHEN and CDR2 is SYDVKM. This CDR3 reads CASNSADPEAFF. The CDR3 DNA reads TGTGCCAGCAATTCGGCTGACCCTGAAGCTTTCTTT. The full variable domain, rest sourced from reference TRBV28 and TRBJ1-1, is DVKVTQSSRYLVKRTGEKVFLECVQDMDHENMFWYRQDPGLGLRLIYFSYDVKMKEKGDIPEGYSVSREKKERFSLILESASTNQTSMYLCASNSADPEAFFGQGTRLTVV.

This chain joins TRBV7-3 and TRBJ1-1; D may be TRBD1 (6 bases). The CDR3 sequence is 16 residues long. The germline V gene has CDR1 SGHTA and CDR2 FQGTGA. V was pared by 5 bases and J by 9 bases, with 25 bases between. The CDR3 here is CASSKCFGGAGEQAFF. CDR3 coding DNA: TGTGCCAGCAGCAAATGTTTCGGGGGGGCAGGGGAACAAGCTTTCTTT. The full variable domain, rest sourced from reference TRBV7-3 and TRBJ1-1, is GAGVSQTPSNKVTEKGKYVELRCDPISGHTALYWYRQSLGQGPEFLIYFQGTGAADDSGLPNDRFFAVRPEGSVSTLKIQRTERGDSAVYLCASSKCFGGAGEQAFFGQGTRLTVV.

The rearrangement uses TRBV28 and TRBJ2-5; TRBD2 matches at 14 bases. CDR3 size: 16 residues. Per the germline V gene, CDR1 is MDHEN and CDR2 is SYDVKM. V shed 5 bases and J 3 bases; nucleotides not matched to a gene: 5. CDR3 sequence: CASSPRTSGRKETQYF. In DNA, the CDR3 is TGTGCCAGCAGTCCCCGGACTAGCGGGAGGAAAGAGACCCAGTACTTC.

This clonotype was recorded at least ten times. The chain is built from TRBV7-6 and TRBJ1-6; D remains unclear. Trimming pared 1 base from V and 4 bases from J, leaving 8 bases between. The CDR3 totals 15 residues. Germline V gene lookup returns CDR1 SGHVS and CDR2 FNYEAQ. CDR3 bases: TGTGCCAGCAGCTTAGAGGCTAATTATAATTCACCCCTCCACTTT. It codes for CASSLEANYNSPLHF. Filled out from reference TRBV7-6 and TRBJ1-6, the complete variable domain reads GAGVSQSPRYKVTKRGQDVALRCDPISGHVSLYWYRQALGQGPEFLTYFNYEAQQDKSGLPNDRFSAERPEGSISTLTIQRTEQRDSAMYRCASSLEANYNSPLHFGNGTRLTVT.

For this clonotype: This clone may be a read error of a much larger clone one base away. The chain has TRBV11-2 and TRBJ2-3, with 13 bases aligning to TRBD2. CDR3 length: 19 amino acids. Per the germline V gene, CDR1 is SGHAT and CDR2 is FQNNGV. Trimming cost V 5 bases and J 7 bases; bases outside gene matches: 18. The CDR3 loop reads CASSLRTSGGASRINTQYF. CDR3 DNA: TGTGCCAGCAGCCTAAGAACTAGCGGGGGGGCCTCGAGAATAAATACGCAGTATTTT.